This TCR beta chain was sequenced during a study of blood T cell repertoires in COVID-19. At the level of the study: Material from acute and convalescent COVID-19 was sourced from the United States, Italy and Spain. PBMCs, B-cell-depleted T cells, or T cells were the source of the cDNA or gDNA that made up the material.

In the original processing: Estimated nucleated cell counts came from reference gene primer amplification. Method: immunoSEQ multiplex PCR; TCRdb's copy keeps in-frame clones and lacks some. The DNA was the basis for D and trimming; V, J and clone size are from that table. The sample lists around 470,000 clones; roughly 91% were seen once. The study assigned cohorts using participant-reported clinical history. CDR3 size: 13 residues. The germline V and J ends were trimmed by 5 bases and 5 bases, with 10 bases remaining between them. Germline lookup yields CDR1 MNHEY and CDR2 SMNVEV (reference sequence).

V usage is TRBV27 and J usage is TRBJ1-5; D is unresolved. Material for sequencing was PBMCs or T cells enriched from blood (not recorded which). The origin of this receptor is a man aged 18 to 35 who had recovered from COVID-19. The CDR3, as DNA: TGTGCCAGCAGTCCGGGTCTGGATCAGCCCCAGCATTTT. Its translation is CASSPGLDQPQHF.